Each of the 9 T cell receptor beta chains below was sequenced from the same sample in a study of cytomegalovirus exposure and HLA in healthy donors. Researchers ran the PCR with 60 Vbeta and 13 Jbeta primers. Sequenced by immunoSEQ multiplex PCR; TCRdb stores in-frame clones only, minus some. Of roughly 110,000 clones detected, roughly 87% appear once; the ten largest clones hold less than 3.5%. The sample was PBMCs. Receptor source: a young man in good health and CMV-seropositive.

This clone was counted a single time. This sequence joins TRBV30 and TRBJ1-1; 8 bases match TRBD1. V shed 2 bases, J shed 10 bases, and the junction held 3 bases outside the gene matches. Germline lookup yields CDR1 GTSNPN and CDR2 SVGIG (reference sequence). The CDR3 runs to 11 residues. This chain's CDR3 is CAWSPGGSAFF. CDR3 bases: TGTGCCTGGAGTCCAGGGGGCTCAGCTTTCTTT.

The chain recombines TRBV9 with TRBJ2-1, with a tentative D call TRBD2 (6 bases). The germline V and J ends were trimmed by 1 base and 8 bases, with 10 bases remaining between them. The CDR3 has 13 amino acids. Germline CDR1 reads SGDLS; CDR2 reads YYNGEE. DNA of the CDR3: TGTGCCAGCAGCGTAAGCAGGGAGGATGAGCAGTTCTTC. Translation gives CASSVSREDEQFF. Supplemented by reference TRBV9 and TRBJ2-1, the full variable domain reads DSGVTQTPKHLITATGQRVTLRCSPRSGDLSVYWYQQSLDQGLQFLIQYYNGEERAKGNILERFSAQQFPDLHSELNLSSLELGDSALYFCASSVSREDEQFFGPGTRLTVL.

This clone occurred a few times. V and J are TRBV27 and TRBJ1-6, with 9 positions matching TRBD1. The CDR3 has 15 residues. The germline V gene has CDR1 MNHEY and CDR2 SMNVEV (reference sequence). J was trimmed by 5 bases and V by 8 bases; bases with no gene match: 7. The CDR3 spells CASQNRDRDNSPLHF. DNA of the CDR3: TGTGCCAGCCAAAACCGGGACAGGGATAATTCACCCCTCCACTTT.

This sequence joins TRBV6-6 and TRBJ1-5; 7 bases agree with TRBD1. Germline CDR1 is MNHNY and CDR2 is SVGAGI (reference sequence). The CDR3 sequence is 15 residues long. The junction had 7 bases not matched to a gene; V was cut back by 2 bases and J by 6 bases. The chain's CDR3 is CASSYDRQGSQPQHF. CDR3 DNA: TGTGCCAGCAGTTACGATCGACAGGGTTCTCAGCCCCAGCATTTT.

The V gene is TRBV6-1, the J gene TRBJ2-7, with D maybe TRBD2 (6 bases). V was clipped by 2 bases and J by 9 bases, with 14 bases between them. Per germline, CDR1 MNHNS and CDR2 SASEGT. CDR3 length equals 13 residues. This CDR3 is CASSERDRERQYF. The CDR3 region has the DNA TGTGCCAGCAGTGAAAGAGACCGGGAGCGGCAGTACTTC.

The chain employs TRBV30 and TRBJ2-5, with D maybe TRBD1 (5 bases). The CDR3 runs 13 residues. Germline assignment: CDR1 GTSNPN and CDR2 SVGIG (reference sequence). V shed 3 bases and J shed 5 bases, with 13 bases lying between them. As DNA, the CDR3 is TGTGCCTGGAGAGGGGCAGGGATTGAGACCCAGTACTTC. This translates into CAWRGAGIETQYF.

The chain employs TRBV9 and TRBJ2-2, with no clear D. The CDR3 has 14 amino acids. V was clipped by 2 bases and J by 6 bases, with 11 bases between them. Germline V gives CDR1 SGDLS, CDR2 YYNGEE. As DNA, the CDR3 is TGTGCCAGCAGCGTGTTACAGAGTTCCGGGGAGCTGTTTTTT. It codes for CASSVLQSSGELFF.

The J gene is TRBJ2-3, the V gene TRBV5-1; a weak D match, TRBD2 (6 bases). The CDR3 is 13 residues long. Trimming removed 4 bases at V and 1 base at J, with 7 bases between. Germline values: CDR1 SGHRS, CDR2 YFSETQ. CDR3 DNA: TGCGCCAGCAGCCCGGGGGGCACAGATACGCAGTATTTT. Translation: CASSPGGTDTQYF.

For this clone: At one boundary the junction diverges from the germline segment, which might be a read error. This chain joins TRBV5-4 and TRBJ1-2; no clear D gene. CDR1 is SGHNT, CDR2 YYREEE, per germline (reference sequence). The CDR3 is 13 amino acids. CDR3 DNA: TGTGCCAGCAGCTTGGACCCAGACTATGGCTGCACCTTC. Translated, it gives CASSLDPDYGCTF.